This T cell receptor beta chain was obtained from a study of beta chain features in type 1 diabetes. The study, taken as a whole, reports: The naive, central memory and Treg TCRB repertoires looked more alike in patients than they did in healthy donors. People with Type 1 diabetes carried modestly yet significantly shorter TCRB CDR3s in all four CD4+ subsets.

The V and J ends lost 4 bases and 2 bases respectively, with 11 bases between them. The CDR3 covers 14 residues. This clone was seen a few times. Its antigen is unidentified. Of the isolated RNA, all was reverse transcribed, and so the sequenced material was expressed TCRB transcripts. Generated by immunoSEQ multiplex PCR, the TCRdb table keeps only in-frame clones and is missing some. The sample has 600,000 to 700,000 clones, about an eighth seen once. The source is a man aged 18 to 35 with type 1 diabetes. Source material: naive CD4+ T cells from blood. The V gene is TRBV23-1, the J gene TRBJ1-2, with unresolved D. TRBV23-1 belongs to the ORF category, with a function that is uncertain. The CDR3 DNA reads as TGCGCCAGCAGTCGGGCAGCTAGAAACTATGGCTACACCTTC. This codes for CASSRAARNYGYTF.